The rows below give T cell receptor beta chains drawn from one sample of a study of blood T cell repertoires in COVID-19. Assay used: immunoSEQ multiplex PCR; TCRdb lists only in-frame clones, some missing. The sample consists of some 330,000 clones, roughly nine tenths of them appearing once. The source material was PBMCs or T cells enriched from blood (not recorded which). These receptors were obtained from a woman between 25 and 40 years old who had recovered from COVID-19. Each CDR3 is given with its conserved first and last residue. A D gene is named only where the DNA matches it firmly. The listing skips clone size in some rows; elsewhere it reads once, few, many or a size class.

v_call,j_call,clone_size,d_call,cdr3_nt,cdr3_aa
TRBV28,TRBJ2-2,-,-,TGTGCCAGCAGGCCAGGGGCCGGGGAGCTGTTTTTT,CASRPGAGELFF
TRBV5-8,TRBJ1-2,-,TRBD1,TGTGCCAGCAGACGCCGGGACAGGGATGGAGGCTACACCTTC,CASRRRDRDGGYTF
TRBV18,TRBJ2-7,-,-,TGTGCCAGCTCACTCACGGGTTCCTACGAGCAGTACTTC,CASSLTGSYEQYF
TRBV5-1,TRBJ2-3,-,TRBD2,TGCGCCAGCAGCTTGGAACTAGCGCTGTCTGATACGCAGTATTTT,CASSLELALSDTQYF
TRBV10-3,TRBJ1-6,-,-,TGTGCCATCAGTGGATCCCAGGGTGGCAATTCACCCCTCCACTTT,CAISGSQGGNSPLHF
TRBV7-2,TRBJ2-7,-,TRBD2,TGTGCCAGCAGCTCGTTCTGGGCTAGCGGGATCTACGAGCAGTACTTC,CASSSFWASGIYEQYF
TRBV11-1,TRBJ2-7,-,TRBD2,TGTGCCAGCAGCTGGACTAGCGGCAGTTCCTACGAGCAGTACTTC,CASSWTSGSSYEQYF
TRBV7-2,TRBJ2-2,once,-,TGTGCCAGCAGCTACCCGGAGGGGAGGACCGGGGAGCTGTTTTTT,CASSYPEGRTGELFF
TRBV19,TRBJ2-7,once,TRBD1,TGTGCCAGTAGTATAGGGCCAGGGGGCGGCTACGAGCAGTACTTC,CASSIGPGGGYEQYF
TRBV6-2/TRBV6-3,TRBJ2-5,few,TRBD1,TGTGCCAGCAGTTACCTCGGGACAGGCCAAGAGACCCAGTACTTC,CASSYLGTGQETQYF
TRBV3-1/TRBV3-2,TRBJ1-1,-,-,TGTGCCAGCAGCCACCGGAGCACTGAAGCTTTCTTT,CASSHRSTEAFF
TRBV7-2,TRBJ2-7,-,TRBD2,TGTGCCAGCAGTCTAGCGGCTGCCTACGAGCAGTACTTC,CASSLAAAYEQYF
TRBV28,TRBJ1-5,-,-,TGTGCCAGCAGTTTTTCCGGGTCCCGGGGCAATCAGCCCCAGCATTTT,CASSFSGSRGNQPQHF
TRBV19,TRBJ1-2,-,-,TGTGCCAGTAGTCCCCAAGGAGATCTGGGCTATGGCTACACCTTC,CASSPQGDLGYGYTF
TRBV7-3,TRBJ2-3,-,-,TGTGCCAGCAGCTCAGTGACTACTGGTACGCAGTATTTT,CASSSVTTGTQYF
TRBV18,TRBJ2-3,-,TRBD2,TGTGCCAGCTCACCAGCTAGCGGGATAACAGATACGCAGTATTTT,CASSPASGITDTQYF
TRBV7-5,TRBJ2-7,-,-,TGTGCCAGAAGCTTAATCGGGACAGGCTACGAGCAGTACTTC,CARSLIGTGYEQYF
TRBV15,TRBJ1-2,-,-,TGTGCCACCAGCAGGGACTTGGCGGTCTATGGCTACACCTTC,CATSRDLAVYGYTF
TRBV11-2,TRBJ2-1,-,TRBD2,TGTGCCAGCAGCTTAGATATAGCTAGCGGGAGGTACAATGAGCAGTTCTTC,CASSLDIASGRYNEQFF
TRBV7-2,TRBJ2-5,-,TRBD1,TGTGCCAGCAGCTCCCCGACAGGGGGCGAGAAGACCCAGTACTTC,CASSSPTGGEKTQYF
TRBV3-1/TRBV3-2,TRBJ2-1,-,TRBD1,TGTGCCAGCAGCCGTGACAGGGGGCTTTACAATGAGCAGTTCTTC,CASSRDRGLYNEQFF
TRBV15,TRBJ2-5,-,TRBD1,TGTGCCACCAGCAGAGTGACCTCCGGGACAGGGCTCCAAGAGACCCAGTACTTC,CATSRVTSGTGLQETQYF
TRBV6-2/TRBV6-3,TRBJ1-2,-,-,TGTGCCAGCAGTTTCGGGTCAGGGTGGGGCTACACCTTC,CASSFGSGWGYTF
TRBV4-3,TRBJ1-2,-,-,TGCGCCAGCAGCCAAGATGTCACAAGCTATGGCTACACCTTC,CASSQDVTSYGYTF
TRBV5-4,TRBJ2-7,-,-,TGTGCCAGCAGCTTGGCCGGTATAGCATCGGACGAGCAGTACTTC,CASSLAGIASDEQYF
TRBV6-5,TRBJ2-7,-,TRBD2,TGTGCCAGCAGAAGACTAGCGGGAGTAGACGAGCAGTACTTC,CASRRLAGVDEQYF
TRBV5-1,TRBJ1-2,-,-,TGCGCCAGCAGCCCCGAAGCCTCAGGGGCACCTTATGGCTACACCTTC,CASSPEASGAPYGYTF
TRBV18,TRBJ1-2,-,TRBD1,TGTGCCAGCTCTTCGGGACAGGGATATGGCTACACCTTC,CASSSGQGYGYTF
TRBV28,TRBJ2-2,-,TRBD1,TGTGCCAGCAGCTCCCCGGGACAGGGATTTACCGGGGAGCTGTTTTTT,CASSSPGQGFTGELFF
TRBV5-4,TRBJ2-3,-,-,TGTGCCAGCAGCTTAGTAGGGCTAGCAAAAGATACGCAGTATTTT,CASSLVGLAKDTQYF
TRBV25-1,TRBJ2-7,-,TRBD2,TGTGCCAGCAGAGAGACTAGCGGGAGTTACGAGCAGTACTTC,CASRETSGSYEQYF
TRBV14,TRBJ2-2,once,TRBD2,TGTGCCAGCAGCTCGCTAGCGGGGGCGAACACCGGGGAGCTGTTTTTT,CASSSLAGANTGELFF
TRBV11-3,TRBJ2-7,-,-,TGTGCCAGCAGCTTTATACAGGGTCTGGACGAGCAGTACTTC,CASSFIQGLDEQYF
TRBV19,TRBJ1-2,-,TRBD1,TGTGCCAGTAGTATCGGGACAGGGGGGCTATATGGCTACACCTTC,CASSIGTGGLYGYTF
TRBV7-9,TRBJ1-3,-,-,TGTGCCAGCAGCTTATCGGCAGGCTCTGGAAACACCATATATTTT,CASSLSAGSGNTIYF
TRBV5-1,TRBJ1-1,-,-,TGCGCCAGCAGCTTTGGCTTCTCGAACACTGAAGCTTTCTTT,CASSFGFSNTEAFF
TRBV4-1,TRBJ1-5,-,-,TGCGCCAGCAGCCAAGTTCAGGGGCCAAATCAGCCCCAACATTTT,CASSQVQGPNQPQHF
TRBV20-1,TRBJ1-4,-,-,TGCAGTGCCGGAGAGTTTGAAAAACTGTTTTTT,CSAGEFEKLFF
TRBV3-1/TRBV3-2,TRBJ1-6,-,-,TGTGCCAGCAGCCAAGCGGGGAAAGAGGCACCCCTCCACTTT,CASSQAGKEAPLHF
TRBV28,TRBJ2-3,-,TRBD2,TGTGCCAGCAGCTCCGGGACTAGAGTGGCAGATACGCAGTATTTT,CASSSGTRVADTQYF
TRBV3-1/TRBV3-2,TRBJ2-5,-,-,TGTGCCAGCAGCCAATCCCTTCGGGCGCAGGGGCGGAGAGAGACCCAGTACTTC,CASSQSLRAQGRRETQYF
TRBV21-1,TRBJ2-3,-,-,TGTGCCAGCAGCAAAGTGAGATTTGGGGACAGGGGGTCGAGCACAGATACGCAGTATTTT,CASSKVRFGDRGSSTDTQYF
TRBV27,TRBJ2-5,-,TRBD2,TGTGCCAGCAGTTTTAGCGGGAGGCAAGAGACCCAGTACTTC,CASSFSGRQETQYF
TRBV19,TRBJ2-7,-,TRBD2,TGTGCCAGTAGTATCCAAAGTTCGCTAGCGGGAGGGCCGAGCGAGCAGTACTTC,CASSIQSSLAGGPSEQYF
TRBV4-2,TRBJ2-7,-,-,TGTGCCAGCAGCCAAGATAGTCGGGTTGCTGGGCAGTACTTC,CASSQDSRVAGQYF
TRBV3-1/TRBV3-2,TRBJ2-5,-,-,TGTGCCAGCACCGAGAGGTACCAAGAGACCCAGTACTTC,CASTERYQETQYF
TRBV4-1,TRBJ2-1,-,TRBD2,TGCGCCAGCAGCCAAGACCTAAGCGGGGGGGGCGATGAGCAGTTCTTC,CASSQDLSGGGDEQFF
TRBV5-8,TRBJ1-2,-,TRBD1,TGTGCCAGCAGTTTGGGGCCGGGACAGGGGCCACAAATTCCCTATGGCTACACCTTC,CASSLGPGQGPQIPYGYTF
TRBV27,TRBJ2-2,-,-,TGTGCCAGCAGCCCACGGAAGGCGGGGACCGGTAGCACCGGGGAGCTGTTTTTT,CASSPRKAGTGSTGELFF
TRBV5-1,TRBJ2-7,-,TRBD2,TGCGCCAGCAGCTTACGGTCAAGCGGGAGTTACGAGCAGTACTTC,CASSLRSSGSYEQYF
TRBV19,TRBJ2-7,-,TRBD1,TGTGCCAGTAGTATATTTGGACAGGGTTACCACGAGCAGTACTTC,CASSIFGQGYHEQYF
TRBV7-2,TRBJ2-5,once,-,TGTGCCAGCAGGGCACCGTCGGGGGAGACCCAGTACTTC,CASRAPSGETQYF
TRBV27,TRBJ2-3,-,TRBD2,TGTGCCAGCAGTTTAGTTGGGGGGGAAGGCGATACGCAGTATTTT,CASSLVGGEGDTQYF
TRBV20-1,TRBJ2-6,-,-,TGCAGTGCTAGTGGGCAGGGACTCACCTCTGGGGCCAACGTCCTGACTTTC,CSASGQGLTSGANVLTF
TRBV9,TRBJ1-5,-,-,TGTGCCAGCAGCTTCGACATCGGGGGTCAGCCCCAGCATTTT,CASSFDIGGQPQHF
TRBV7-2,TRBJ1-2,few,TRBD1,TGTGCCAGCAGCTTAGAGGGACAGGGGGCTCGGGGCTACACCTTC,CASSLEGQGARGYTF
TRBV27,TRBJ2-7,-,-,TGTGCCAGCAGTTTATCCGGCGGCTACGAGCAGTACTTC,CASSLSGGYEQYF